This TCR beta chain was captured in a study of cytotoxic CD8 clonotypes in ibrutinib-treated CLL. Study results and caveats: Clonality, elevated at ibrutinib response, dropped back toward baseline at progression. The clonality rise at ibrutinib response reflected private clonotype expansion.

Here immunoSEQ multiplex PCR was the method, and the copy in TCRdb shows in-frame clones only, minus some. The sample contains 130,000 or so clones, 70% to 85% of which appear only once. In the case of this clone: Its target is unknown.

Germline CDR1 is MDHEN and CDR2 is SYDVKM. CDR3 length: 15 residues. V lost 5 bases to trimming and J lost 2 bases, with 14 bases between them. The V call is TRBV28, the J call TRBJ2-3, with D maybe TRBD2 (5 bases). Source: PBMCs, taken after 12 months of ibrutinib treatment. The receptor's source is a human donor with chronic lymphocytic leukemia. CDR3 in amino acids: CASSTREDLTDTQYF. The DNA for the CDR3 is TGTGCCAGCAGTACCCGGGAAGACCTCACAGATACGCAGTATTTT.